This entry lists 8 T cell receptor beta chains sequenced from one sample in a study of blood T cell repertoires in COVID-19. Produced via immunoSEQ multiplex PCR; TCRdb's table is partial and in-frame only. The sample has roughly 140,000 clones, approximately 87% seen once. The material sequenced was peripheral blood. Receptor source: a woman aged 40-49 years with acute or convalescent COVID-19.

The chain's CDR3 is CAGGDSDPNEQFF. The DNA for the CDR3 is TGTGCCGGGGGGGATAGCGATCCCAATGAGCAGTTCTTC. V gene TRBV2 combines with J gene TRBJ2-1, with TRBD2 matching over 7 bases. The CDR3 is 13 residues long. V dropped 11 bases and J dropped 6; count of bases not matched to a gene: 10. Germline V gives CDR1 SNHLY, CDR2 FYNNEI.

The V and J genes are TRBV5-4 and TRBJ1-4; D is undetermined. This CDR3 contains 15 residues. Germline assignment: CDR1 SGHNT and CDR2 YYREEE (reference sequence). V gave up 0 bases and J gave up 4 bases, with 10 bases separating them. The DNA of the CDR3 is TGTGCCAGCAGCTTGGGGGGAGTAAATAATGAAAAACTGTTTTTT. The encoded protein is CASSLGGVNNEKLFF. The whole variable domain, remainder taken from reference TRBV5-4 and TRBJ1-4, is ETGVTQSPTHLIKTRGQQVTLRCSSQSGHNTVSWYQQALGQGPQFIFQYYREEENGRGNFPPRFSGLQFPNYSSELNVNALELDDSALYLCASSLGGVNNEKLFFGSGTQLSVL.

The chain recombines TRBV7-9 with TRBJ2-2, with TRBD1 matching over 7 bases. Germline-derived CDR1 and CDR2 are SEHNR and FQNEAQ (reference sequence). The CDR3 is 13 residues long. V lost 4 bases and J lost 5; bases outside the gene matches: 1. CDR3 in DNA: TGTGCCAGCAGCTCGACAGGGACCGGGGAGCTGTTTTTT. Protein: CASSSTGTGELFF.

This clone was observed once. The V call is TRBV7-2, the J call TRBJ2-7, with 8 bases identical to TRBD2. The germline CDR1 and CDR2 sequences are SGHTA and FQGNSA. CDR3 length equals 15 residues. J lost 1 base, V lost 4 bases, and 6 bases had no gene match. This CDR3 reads CASSSSGYSSYEQYF. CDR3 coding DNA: TGTGCCAGCAGCTCTAGCGGGTACTCGTCCTACGAGCAGTACTTC.

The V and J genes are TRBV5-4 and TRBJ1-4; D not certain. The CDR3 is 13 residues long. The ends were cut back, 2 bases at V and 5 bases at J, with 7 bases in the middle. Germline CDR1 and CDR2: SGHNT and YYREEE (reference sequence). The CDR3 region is CASSLNINEKLFF. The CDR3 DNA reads TGTGCCAGCAGCTTAAATATCAATGAAAAACTGTTTTTT.

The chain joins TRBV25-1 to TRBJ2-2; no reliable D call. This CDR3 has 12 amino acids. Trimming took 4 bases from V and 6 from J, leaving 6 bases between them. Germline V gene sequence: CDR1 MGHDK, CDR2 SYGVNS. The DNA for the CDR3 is TGTGCCAGCAGTGGGGCGTCCGGGGAGCTGTTTTTT. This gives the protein CASSGASGELFF.

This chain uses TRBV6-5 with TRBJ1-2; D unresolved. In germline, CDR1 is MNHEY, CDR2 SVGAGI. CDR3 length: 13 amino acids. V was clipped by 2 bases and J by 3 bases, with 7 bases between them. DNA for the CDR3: TGTGCCAGCAGTTACGGGAGTTACTATGGCTACACCTTC. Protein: CASSYGSYYGYTF.

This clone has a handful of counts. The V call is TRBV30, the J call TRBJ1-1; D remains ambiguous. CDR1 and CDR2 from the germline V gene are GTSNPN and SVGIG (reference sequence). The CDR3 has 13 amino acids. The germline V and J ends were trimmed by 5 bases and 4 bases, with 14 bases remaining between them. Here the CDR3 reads CAWAIWAPTEAFF. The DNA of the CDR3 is TGTGCCTGGGCGATTTGGGCCCCCACTGAAGCTTTCTTT.